These 25 T cell receptor beta chains were sequenced from one sample in a study of blood T cell repertoires in COVID-19. The method was immunoSEQ multiplex PCR; TCRdb's version includes in-frame clones alone and lacks a portion of them. The sample has a few hundred thousand clones, around 89% seen once. The sequenced sample was peripheral blood. The source of these receptors is a man aged 35 to 55 with acute or convalescent COVID-19.

In its sample, this clone was seen once. The chain links TRBV2 to TRBJ2-5; no definite D call. Between the trimmed V and J ends, which lost 7 bases and 3 bases, there was a span of 6 bases. The CDR3 is 11 residues long. Germline loops: CDR1 SNHLY, CDR2 FYNNEI. In nucleotides, the CDR3 is TGTGCCAGCACAAGAGAAGAGACCCAGTACTTC. This gives the protein CASTREETQYF.

The V call is TRBV2, the J call TRBJ1-2; 8 bases map to TRBD1. This CDR3 has 13 residues. V gave up 8 bases and J gave up 1 base; unmatched junction bases: 3. Germline assignment: CDR1 SNHLY and CDR2 FYNNEI. The CDR3 here is CASVDRGNYGYTF. Written as DNA, the CDR3 is TGTGCCAGCGTAGACAGGGGTAACTATGGCTACACCTTC. Full variable domain (remainder filled in from reference TRBV2 and TRBJ1-2): EPEVTQTPSHQVTQMGQEVILRCVPISNHLYFYWYRQILGQKVEFLVSFYNNEISEKSEIFDDQFSVERPDGSNFTLKIRSTKLEDSAMYFCASVDRGNYGYTFGSGTRLTVV.

This clone was detected only once. Additional DNA sequences in this sample encode the identical CDR3. V usage is TRBV5-4 and J usage is TRBJ1-1, with a tentative D call TRBD1 (5 bases). Germline V lookup: CDR1 SGHNT, CDR2 YYREEE (reference sequence). The V and J ends lost 0 bases and 1 base respectively, with 7 bases between them. This CDR3 has 14 amino acids. CDR3 protein: CASSLGRENTEAFF. CDR3 nucleotide sequence: TGTGCCAGCAGCTTGGGCAGGGAGAACACTGAAGCTTTCTTT.

V gene TRBV13 combines with J gene TRBJ2-1; possibly TRBD1 for D (6 bases). The CDR3 totals 17 residues. V was shortened by 4 bases and J by 12 bases, with 28 bases between the two germline ends. Germline loops: CDR1 PRHDT, CDR2 FYEKMQ (reference sequence). CDR3 residues: CASSSALPMGAPTVQFF. CDR3 in DNA: TGTGCCAGCAGCTCCGCACTCCCAATGGGGGCTCCGACTGTGCAGTTCTTC.

The CDR3 spells CASSLFFGTGLQETQYF. The CDR3 DNA reads as TGTGCCAGCAGTTTATTCTTCGGGACAGGGCTTCAAGAGACCCAGTACTTC. The chain employs TRBV28 and TRBJ2-5; 9 nucleotides align to TRBD1. This CDR3 region has 17 residues. The germline CDR1 and CDR2 sequences are MDHEN and SYDVKM. Trimming took 1 base from V and 2 from J; bases not matched to a gene: 8.

The chain recombines TRBV9 with TRBJ1-2, with 12 bases matching TRBD1. The J segment lost 8 bases and the V segment lost 6 bases, leaving 14 bases of the junction unmatched. The CDR3 sequence is 16 residues long. Germline assignment: CDR1 SGDLS and CDR2 YYNGEE. The CDR3 loop is CASTQIGTGGRQGYTF. The CDR3 DNA reads as TGTGCCAGCACGCAAATAGGGACAGGGGGCAGACAAGGCTACACCTTC.

This rearrangement joins TRBV12-3 or TRBV12-4 to TRBJ1-1, with TRBD1 as a possible D gene (5 bases). The CDR3 is made up of 13 amino acids. V shed 3 bases and J shed 6 bases, with 11 bases lying between them. CDR3 sequence reads: CASSFGIRAEAFF. In nucleotides, the CDR3 is TGTGCCAGCAGTTTCGGTATCAGGGCTGAAGCTTTCTTT.

The chain links TRBV7-8 to TRBJ2-7; D might be TRBD1 (5 bases). Trimming removed 1 base at V and 6 bases at J, with 19 bases between. The CDR3 consists of 16 residues. Germline assignment: CDR1 SGHVS and CDR2 FQNEAQ. CDR3 protein: CASSLGSGSLRAEQYF. DNA of the CDR3: TGTGCCAGCAGCTTAGGGTCAGGGTCGCTCCGGGCCGAGCAGTACTTC. Complete variable domain (other parts from reference TRBV7-8 and TRBJ2-7): GAGVSQSPRYKVAKRGQDVALRCDPISGHVSLFWYQQALGQGPEFLTYFQNEAQLDKSGLPSDRFFAERPEGSVSTLKIQRTQQEDSAVYLCASSLGSGSLRAEQYFGPGTRLTVT.

The chain is built from TRBV6-1 and TRBJ2-3, with 10 bases fitting TRBD2. The CDR3 runs to 16 residues. V was pared by 2 bases and J by 3 bases, with 5 bases of the junction left unmatched. Germline loops: CDR1 MNHNS, CDR2 SASEGT. Written as DNA, the CDR3 is TGTGCCAGCAGTGAAACCCTAGCGGGAGAAACAGATACGCAGTATTTT. This gives the protein CASSETLAGETDTQYF.

The chain links TRBV29-1 to TRBJ2-7, with 11 positions matching TRBD1. The ends lost 6 bases at V and 4 bases at J; junction bases unmatched: 11. Germline lookup yields CDR1 SQVTM and CDR2 ANQGSEA. This CDR3 has 15 amino acids. The CDR3 spells CSVPDPGTGGYEQYF. CDR3 DNA sequence: TGCAGCGTACCCGATCCCGGGACAGGGGGATACGAGCAGTACTTC.

V usage is TRBV2 and J usage is TRBJ2-3; D gene unclear. Germline-derived CDR1 and CDR2 are SNHLY and FYNNEI. The CDR3 is 13 amino acids. V was trimmed by 3 bases and J by 2 bases, leaving 6 bases between them. This CDR3 is CASSEYYTDTQYF. The CDR3 DNA reads TGTGCCAGCAGTGAGTACTACACAGATACGCAGTATTTT.

This sequence joins TRBV7-6 and TRBJ2-2; D is unclear. The CDR3 runs to 16 residues. Per germline, CDR1 SGHVS and CDR2 FNYEAQ. Trimming removed 1 base at V and 6 bases at J, with 15 bases between. The CDR3, as DNA: TGTGCCAGCAGCTTAGTGTCTAGGCCCCGCCCCGGGGAGCTGTTTTTT. It yields the protein CASSLVSRPRPGELFF. The whole variable domain, remainder taken from reference TRBV7-6 and TRBJ2-2, is GAGVSQSPRYKVTKRGQDVALRCDPISGHVSLYWYRQALGQGPEFLTYFNYEAQQDKSGLPNDRFSAERPEGSISTLTIQRTEQRDSAMYRCASSLVSRPRPGELFFGEGSRLTVL.

V is TRBV25-1 and J is TRBJ1-1, with TRBD1 identical over 10 bases. V was clipped by 8 bases and J by 4 bases; unmatched bases: 10. Germline assignment: CDR1 MGHDK and CDR2 SYGVNS. The CDR3 is made up of 15 amino acids. The CDR3 nucleotides are TGTGCCAGCGGGGGACAGGGGTCAACCCTCACTGAAGCTTTCTTT. Encoded protein: CASGGQGSTLTEAFF.

This clone has a single count. The CDR3 DNA follows: TGTGCCAGCAGCGTGGCAGGGTCTAACTATGGCTACACCTTC. Translation: CASSVAGSNYGYTF. The chain uses TRBV5-5 and TRBJ1-2; D is perhaps TRBD1 (5 bases). CDR1 is SGHKS and CDR2 is YYEKEE in the germline V gene (reference sequence). The CDR3 is 14 amino acids. Trimming took off 4 bases at V and 0 bases at J, with 10 bases between the two ends.

The chain links TRBV28 to TRBJ2-7; TRBD1 aligns across 10 bases. Trimming removed 6 bases from V and 7 bases from J; junction bases left unmatched: 9. CDR1 is MDHEN and CDR2 is SYDVKM in the germline V gene. The CDR3 totals 14 residues. CDR3 in DNA: TGTGCCAGCAGAACCGGGACAGGGGTAGGTGAGCAGTACTTC. It codes for CASRTGTGVGEQYF.

The rearrangement uses TRBV19 and TRBJ1-5; D gene uncertain. V was cut by 1 base and J by 0 bases, with 7 bases left in between. Germline-derived CDR1 and CDR2 are LNHDA and SQIVND (reference sequence). CDR3 length: 15 amino acids. CDR3 sequence (DNA): TGTGCCAGTAGTATAGCCACTCATAGCAATCAGCCCCAGCATTTT. As protein: CASSIATHSNQPQHF.

The chain carries TRBV19 and TRBJ2-1, with 10 bases that match TRBD2. Trimming cost V 4 bases and J 7 bases; bases outside gene matches: 13. CDR3 length equals 17 residues. The germline V gene encodes CDR1 LNHDA and CDR2 SQIVND (reference sequence). For the CDR3, the DNA is TGTGCCAGTAGTAGCCAACGACTAGCGGGTTCGAATAATGAGCAGTTCTTC. Protein: CASSSQRLAGSNNEQFF.

The gene calls are TRBV28 and TRBJ2-2, with D possibly matching TRBD1 (5 bases). Germline-derived CDR1 and CDR2 are MDHEN and SYDVKM. The CDR3 loop spans 13 amino acids. V lost 2 bases and J 7 bases, leaving 8 bases between the germline ends. CDR3 bases: TGTGCCAGCAGTTTACGCAGGGTCGGGGAGCTGTTTTTT. The encoded protein is CASSLRRVGELFF. Based on the CDR3 plus reference TRBV28 and TRBJ2-2, the full variable domain is DVKVTQSSRYLVKRTGEKVFLECVQDMDHENMFWYRQDPGLGLRLIYFSYDVKMKEKGDIPEGYSVSREKKERFSLILESASTNQTSMYLCASSLRRVGELFFGEGSRLTVL.

The table lists this clone with a few counts. The V and J genes are TRBV7-2 and TRBJ1-2; 8 bases are a match to TRBD1. CDR1 and CDR2 from the germline V gene are SGHTA and FQGNSA. After removal of 0 bases from V and 4 bases from J, the junction contained 1 base not matched to a gene. The CDR3 length is 14 residues. CDR3 protein: CASSLAGQAYGYTF. In DNA form, the CDR3 reads TGTGCCAGCAGCTTAGCGGGACAGGCCTATGGCTACACCTTC.

This CDR3 reads CASSNRDFSSYEQYF. CDR3 DNA: TGTGCCAGCAGTAACCGGGACTTTAGCTCCTACGAGCAGTACTTC. J is TRBJ2-7 and V is TRBV6-5, with TRBD2 as a possible D gene (6 bases). Per the germline V gene, CDR1 is MNHEY and CDR2 is SVGAGI. V gave up 5 bases and J gave up 0 bases, with 14 bases separating them. This CDR3 has 15 residues.

A single count supports this clone. This rearrangement joins TRBV6-1 to TRBJ1-6; D remains unclear. The V end lost 3 bases, the J end lost 9 bases, and 12 bases lay between the germline ends. This CDR3 is 14 amino acids long. Germline V CDR1 and CDR2: MNHNS, SASEGT. CDR3 sequence reads: CASSDLEWRSPLHF. Written as DNA, the CDR3 is TGTGCCAGCAGTGATTTGGAGTGGCGTTCACCCCTCCACTTT.

J is TRBJ2-7 and V is TRBV3-1 (or the pseudogene TRBV3-2); 7 nucleotides line up with TRBD1. This CDR3 contains 16 residues. Germline CDR1 LGHDT, CDR2 YNNKEL (reference sequence). V lost 3 bases, J lost 3 bases, and 11 bases stayed unmatched. The CDR3 loop is CASSHPKQGFYYEQYF. In DNA form, the CDR3 reads TGTGCCAGCAGCCATCCCAAACAGGGGTTTTACTACGAGCAGTACTTC.

This rearrangement joins TRBV9 to TRBJ2-2; TRBD2 matches 7 bases. With V trimmed by 3 bases and J by 8 bases, 7 bases remained unmatched. Germline lookup yields CDR1 SGDLS and CDR2 YYNGEE. This CDR3 contains 14 residues. CDR3 sequence reads: CASSDRGDLGELFF. The CDR3 DNA follows: TGTGCCAGCAGCGACCGGGGGGATCTGGGGGAGCTGTTTTTT.

This sequence joins TRBV9 and TRBJ2-2; no definite D call. V lost 3 bases and J 4 bases, leaving 10 bases between the germline ends. The CDR3 runs to 14 residues. CDR1 SGDLS and CDR2 YYNGEE come from the germline V gene. CDR3 DNA: TGTGCCAGCAGCGACTCTTTGCGCACCGGGGAGCTGTTTTTT. Translation: CASSDSLRTGELFF. Full variable domain (outside the CDR3, taken from reference TRBV9 and TRBJ2-2): DSGVTQTPKHLITATGQRVTLRCSPRSGDLSVYWYQQSLDQGLQFLIQYYNGEERAKGNILERFSAQQFPDLHSELNLSSLELGDSALYFCASSDSLRTGELFFGEGSRLTVL.

J is TRBJ2-5 and V is TRBV11-2, with 8 bases fitting TRBD2. From germline, CDR1 is SGHAT and CDR2 FQNNGV. This CDR3 spans 13 amino acids. Losses at the gene ends were 5 bases for V and 4 bases for J; bases not matched to a gene: 3. Here the CDR3 reads CASSPRGGETQYF. The CDR3 DNA follows: TGTGCCAGCAGCCCCCGGGGGGGAGAGACCCAGTACTTC.